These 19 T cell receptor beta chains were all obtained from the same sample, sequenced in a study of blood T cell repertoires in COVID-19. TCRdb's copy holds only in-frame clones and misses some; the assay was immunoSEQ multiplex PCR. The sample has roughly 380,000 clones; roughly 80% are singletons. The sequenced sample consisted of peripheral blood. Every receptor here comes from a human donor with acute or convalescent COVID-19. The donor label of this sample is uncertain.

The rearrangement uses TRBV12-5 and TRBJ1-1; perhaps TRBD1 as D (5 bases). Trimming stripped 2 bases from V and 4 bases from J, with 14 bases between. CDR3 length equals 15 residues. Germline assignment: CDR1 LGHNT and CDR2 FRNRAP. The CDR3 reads CASGLFFGGRTEAFF. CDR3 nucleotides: TGTGCTAGTGGTTTGTTCTTCGGGGGTCGCACTGAAGCTTTCTTT.

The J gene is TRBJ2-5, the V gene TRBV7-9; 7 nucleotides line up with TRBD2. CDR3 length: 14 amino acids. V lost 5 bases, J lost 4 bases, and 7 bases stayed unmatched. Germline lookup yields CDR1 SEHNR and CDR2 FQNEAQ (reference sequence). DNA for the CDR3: TGTGCCAGCAGCCGAGCGGGGATGGGAGAGACCCAGTACTTC. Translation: CASSRAGMGETQYF.

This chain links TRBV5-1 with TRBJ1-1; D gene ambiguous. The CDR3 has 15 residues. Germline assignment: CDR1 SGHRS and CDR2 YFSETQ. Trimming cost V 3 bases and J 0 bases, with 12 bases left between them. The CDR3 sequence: CASSSGRTMNTEAFF. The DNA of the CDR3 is TGCGCCAGCAGCTCCGGGAGAACTATGAACACTGAAGCTTTCTTT.

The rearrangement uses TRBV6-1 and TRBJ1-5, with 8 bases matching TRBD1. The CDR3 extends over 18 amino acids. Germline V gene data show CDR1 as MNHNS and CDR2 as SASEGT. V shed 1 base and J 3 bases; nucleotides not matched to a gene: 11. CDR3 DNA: TGTGCCAGCAGTGAAGGGACTCTGACAGGGGAGGCCAATCAGCCCCAGCATTTT. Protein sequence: CASSEGTLTGEANQPQHF.

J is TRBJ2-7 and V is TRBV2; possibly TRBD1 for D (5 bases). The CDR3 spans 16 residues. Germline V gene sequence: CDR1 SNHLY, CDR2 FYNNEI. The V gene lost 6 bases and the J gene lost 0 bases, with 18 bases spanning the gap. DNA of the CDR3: TGTGCCAGCAGCCGATTTAGGGGAACGAGCTCCTACGAGCAGTACTTC. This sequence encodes CASSRFRGTSSYEQYF. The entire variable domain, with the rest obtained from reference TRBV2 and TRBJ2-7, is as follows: EPEVTQTPSHQVTQMGQEVILRCVPISNHLYFYWYRQILGQKVEFLVSFYNNEISEKSEIFDDQFSVERPDGSNFTLKIRSTKLEDSAMYFCASSRFRGTSSYEQYFGPGTRLTVT.

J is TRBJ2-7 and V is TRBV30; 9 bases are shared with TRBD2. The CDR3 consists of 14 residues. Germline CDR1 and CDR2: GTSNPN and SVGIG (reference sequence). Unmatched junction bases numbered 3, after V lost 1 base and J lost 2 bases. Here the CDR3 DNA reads TGTGCCTGGAGTGAGGCGGGAGGGCCCTACGAGCAGTACTTC. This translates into CAWSEAGGPYEQYF.

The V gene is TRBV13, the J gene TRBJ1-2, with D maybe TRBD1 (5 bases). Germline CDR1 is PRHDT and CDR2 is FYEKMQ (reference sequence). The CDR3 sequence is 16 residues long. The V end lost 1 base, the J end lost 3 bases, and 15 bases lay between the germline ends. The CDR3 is CASSLASGGKDYGYTF. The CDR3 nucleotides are TGTGCCAGCAGCTTAGCATCCGGGGGAAAGGACTATGGCTACACCTTC.

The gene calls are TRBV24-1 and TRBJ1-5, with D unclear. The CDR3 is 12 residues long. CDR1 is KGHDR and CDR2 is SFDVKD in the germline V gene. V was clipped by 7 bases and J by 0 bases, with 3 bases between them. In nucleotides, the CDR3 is TGTGCCACCAGGTATAGCAATCAGCCCCAGCATTTT. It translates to CATRYSNQPQHF.

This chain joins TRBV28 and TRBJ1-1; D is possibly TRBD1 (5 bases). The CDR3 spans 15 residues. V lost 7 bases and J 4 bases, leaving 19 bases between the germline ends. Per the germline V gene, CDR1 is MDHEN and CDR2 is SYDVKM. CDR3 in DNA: TGTGCCAGCATCGGCGGGGCTCCTCGGGGCACTGAAGCTTTCTTT. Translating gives CASIGGAPRGTEAFF.

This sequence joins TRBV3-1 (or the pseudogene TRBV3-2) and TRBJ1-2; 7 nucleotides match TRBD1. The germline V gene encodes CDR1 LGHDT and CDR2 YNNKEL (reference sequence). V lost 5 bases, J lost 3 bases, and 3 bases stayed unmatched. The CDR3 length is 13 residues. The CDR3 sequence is CASSVGQYYGYTF. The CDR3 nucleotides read TGTGCCAGCAGCGTGGGACAGTACTATGGCTACACCTTC.

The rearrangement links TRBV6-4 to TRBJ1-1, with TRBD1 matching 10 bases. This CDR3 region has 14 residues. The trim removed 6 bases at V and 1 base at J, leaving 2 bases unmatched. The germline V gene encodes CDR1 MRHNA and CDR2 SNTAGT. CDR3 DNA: TGTGCCAGCAGCCGGGACAGGGGGAACACTGAAGCTTTCTTT. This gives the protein CASSRDRGNTEAFF.

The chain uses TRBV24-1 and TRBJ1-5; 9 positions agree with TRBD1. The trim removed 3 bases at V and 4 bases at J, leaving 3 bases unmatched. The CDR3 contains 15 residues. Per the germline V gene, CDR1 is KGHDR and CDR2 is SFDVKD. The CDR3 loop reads CATSDPGQGNQPQHF. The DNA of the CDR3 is TGTGCCACCAGTGATCCGGGACAGGGTAATCAGCCCCAGCATTTT.

The CDR3 nucleotides are TGTGCCAGCAGCTCAGGTCAGGGATTGGCTTTCTTT. Its protein product is CASSSGQGLAFF. This rearrangement joins TRBV7-8 to TRBJ1-1, with D maybe TRBD1 (5 bases). The CDR3 runs to 12 residues. CDR1 is SGHVS, CDR2 FQNEAQ, per germline. With 4 bases removed from V and 11 bases from J, the gap between germline ends came to 14 bases.

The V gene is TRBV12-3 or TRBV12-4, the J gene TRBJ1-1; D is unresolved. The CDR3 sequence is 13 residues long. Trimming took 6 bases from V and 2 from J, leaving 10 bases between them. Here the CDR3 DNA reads TGTGCCAGCAGCATTACAACAAACACTGAAGCTTTCTTT. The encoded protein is CASSITTNTEAFF.

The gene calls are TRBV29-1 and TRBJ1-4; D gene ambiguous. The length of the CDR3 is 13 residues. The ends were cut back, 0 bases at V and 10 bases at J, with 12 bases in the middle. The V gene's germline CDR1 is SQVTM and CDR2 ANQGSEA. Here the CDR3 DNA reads TGCAGCGTTGAAGACCCCCGGGGTAGAAAACTGTTTTTT. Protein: CSVEDPRGRKLFF.

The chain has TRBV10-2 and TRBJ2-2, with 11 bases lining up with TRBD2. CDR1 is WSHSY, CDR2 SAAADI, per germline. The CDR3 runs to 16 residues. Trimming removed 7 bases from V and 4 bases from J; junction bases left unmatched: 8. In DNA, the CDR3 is TGCGCCAGCATACTAGCGGGAGCCTGGGGCACCGGGGAGCTGTTTTTT. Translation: CASILAGAWGTGELFF.

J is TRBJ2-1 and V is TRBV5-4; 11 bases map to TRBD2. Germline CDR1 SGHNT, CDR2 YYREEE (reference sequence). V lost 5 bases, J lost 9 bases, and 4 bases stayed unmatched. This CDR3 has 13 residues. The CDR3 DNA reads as TGTGCCAGCAGGACTAGCGGGGCTGGTGAGCAGTTCTTC. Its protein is CASRTSGAGEQFF.

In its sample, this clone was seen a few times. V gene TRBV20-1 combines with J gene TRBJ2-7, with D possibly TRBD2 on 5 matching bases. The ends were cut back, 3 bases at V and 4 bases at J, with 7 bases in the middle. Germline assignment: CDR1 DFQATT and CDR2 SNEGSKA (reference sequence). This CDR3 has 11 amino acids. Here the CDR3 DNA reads TGCAGTGCTAGCCGGGATTACGAGCAGTACTTC. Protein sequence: CSASRDYEQYF.

CDR3 sequence: CASSLAPGRADTQYF. The CDR3 DNA reads as TGTGCCAGCAGCTTGGCCCCGGGTCGGGCAGATACGCAGTATTTT. The J gene is TRBJ2-3, the V gene TRBV5-6; no definite D call. V was clipped by 0 bases and J by 4 bases, with 12 bases between them. Germline CDR1 and CDR2: SGHDT and YYEEEE. CDR3 size: 15 residues.